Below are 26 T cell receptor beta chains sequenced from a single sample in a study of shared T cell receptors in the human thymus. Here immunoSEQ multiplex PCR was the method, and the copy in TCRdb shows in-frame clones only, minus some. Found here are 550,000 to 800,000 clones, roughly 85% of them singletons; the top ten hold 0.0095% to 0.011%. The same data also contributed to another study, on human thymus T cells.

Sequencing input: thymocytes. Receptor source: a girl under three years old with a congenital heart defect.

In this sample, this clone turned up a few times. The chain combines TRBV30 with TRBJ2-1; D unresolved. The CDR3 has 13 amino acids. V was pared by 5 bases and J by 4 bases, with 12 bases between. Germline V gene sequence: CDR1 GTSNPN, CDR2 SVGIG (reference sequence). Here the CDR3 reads CAWLEPDYNEQFF. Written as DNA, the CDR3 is TGTGCCTGGCTAGAACCCGATTACAATGAGCAGTTCTTC.

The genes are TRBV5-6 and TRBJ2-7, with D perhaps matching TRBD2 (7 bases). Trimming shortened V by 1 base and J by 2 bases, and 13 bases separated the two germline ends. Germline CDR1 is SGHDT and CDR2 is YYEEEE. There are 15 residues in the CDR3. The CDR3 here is CASSLLGGGTYEQYF. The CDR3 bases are TGTGCCAGCAGCTTGTTGGGAGGGGGAACCTACGAGCAGTACTTC.

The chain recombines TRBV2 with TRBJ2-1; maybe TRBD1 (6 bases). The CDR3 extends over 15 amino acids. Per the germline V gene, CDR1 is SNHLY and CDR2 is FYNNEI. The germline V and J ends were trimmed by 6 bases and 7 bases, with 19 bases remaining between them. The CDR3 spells CASSNPRGFPNEQFF. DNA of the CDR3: TGTGCCAGCAGCAATCCCAGGGGTTTCCCAAATGAGCAGTTCTTC.

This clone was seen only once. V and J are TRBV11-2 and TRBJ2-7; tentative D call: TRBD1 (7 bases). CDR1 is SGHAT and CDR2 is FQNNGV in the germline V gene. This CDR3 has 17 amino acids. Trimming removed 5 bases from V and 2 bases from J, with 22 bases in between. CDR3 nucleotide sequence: TGTGCCAGCAGCCCCAGGGCTGGGGGGACAGAGACCTACGAGCAGTACTTC. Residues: CASSPRAGGTETYEQYF.

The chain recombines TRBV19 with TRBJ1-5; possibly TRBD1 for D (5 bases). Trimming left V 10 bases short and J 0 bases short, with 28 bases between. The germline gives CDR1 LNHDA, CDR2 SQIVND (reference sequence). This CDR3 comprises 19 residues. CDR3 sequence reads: CATSNTRGGYGYSNQPQHF. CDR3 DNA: TGTGCCACCTCAAATACTCGGGGGGGGTACGGCTATAGCAATCAGCCCCAGCATTTT. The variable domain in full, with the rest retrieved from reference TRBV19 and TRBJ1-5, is DGGITQSPKYLFRKEGQNVTLSCEQNLNHDAMYWYRQDPGQGLRLIYYSQIVNDFQKGDIAEGYSVSREKKESFPLTVTSAQKNPTAFYLCATSNTRGGYGYSNQPQHFGDGTRLSIL.

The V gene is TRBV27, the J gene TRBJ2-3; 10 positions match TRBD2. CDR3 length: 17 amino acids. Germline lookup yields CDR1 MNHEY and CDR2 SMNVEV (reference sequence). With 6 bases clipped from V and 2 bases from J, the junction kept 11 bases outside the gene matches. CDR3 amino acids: CASRNSKRGGHTDTQYF. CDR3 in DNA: TGTGCCAGCAGGAACTCAAAGCGGGGGGGCCACACAGATACGCAGTATTTT.

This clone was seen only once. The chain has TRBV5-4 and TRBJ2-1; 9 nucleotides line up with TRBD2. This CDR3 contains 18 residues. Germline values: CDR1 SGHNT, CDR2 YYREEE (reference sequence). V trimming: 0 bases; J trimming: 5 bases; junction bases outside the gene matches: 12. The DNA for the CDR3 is TGTGCCAGCAGCTTGGCCCGAAGTTTGGCGGGGGGGGACAATGAGCAGTTCTTC. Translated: CASSLARSLAGGDNEQFF.

CDR3 nucleotides: TGTGCCAGCAGTCCAGCCCGCGGAGATACGGAGGGTACGCAGTATTTT. Its protein product is CASSPARGDTEGTQYF. The V and J genes are TRBV27 and TRBJ2-3; D might be TRBD2 (6 bases). Germline CDR1 MNHEY, CDR2 SMNVEV (reference sequence). The CDR3 loop spans 16 amino acids. Trimming left V 5 bases short and J 8 bases short, with 23 bases between.

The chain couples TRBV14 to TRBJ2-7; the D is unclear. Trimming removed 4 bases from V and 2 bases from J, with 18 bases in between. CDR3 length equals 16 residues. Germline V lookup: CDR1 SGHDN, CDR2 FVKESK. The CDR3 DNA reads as TGTGCCAGCAGCCGAGGTCTGGCTAGACCACCCTACGAGCAGTACTTC. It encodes CASSRGLARPPYEQYF.

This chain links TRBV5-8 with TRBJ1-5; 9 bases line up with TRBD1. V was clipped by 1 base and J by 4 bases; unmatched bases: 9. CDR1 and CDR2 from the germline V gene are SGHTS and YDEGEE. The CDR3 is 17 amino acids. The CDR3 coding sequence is TGTGCCAGCAGCTTGTTAGGGGGACAGGGCCGTAATCAGCCCCAGCATTTT. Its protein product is CASSLLGGQGRNQPQHF.

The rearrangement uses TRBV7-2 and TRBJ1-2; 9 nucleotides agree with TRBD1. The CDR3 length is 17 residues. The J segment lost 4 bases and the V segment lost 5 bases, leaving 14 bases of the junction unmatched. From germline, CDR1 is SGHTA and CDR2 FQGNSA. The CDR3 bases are TGTGCCAGCAGCAACCTCCGGGACAGGGTACCTACCTATGGCTACACCTTC. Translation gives CASSNLRDRVPTYGYTF. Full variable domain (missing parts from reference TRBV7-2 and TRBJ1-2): GAGVSQSPSNKVTEKGKDVELRCDPISGHTALYWYRQSLGQGLEFLIYFQGNSAPDKSGLPSDRFSAERTGGSVSTLTIQRTQQEDSAVYLCASSNLRDRVPTYGYTFGSGTRLTVV.

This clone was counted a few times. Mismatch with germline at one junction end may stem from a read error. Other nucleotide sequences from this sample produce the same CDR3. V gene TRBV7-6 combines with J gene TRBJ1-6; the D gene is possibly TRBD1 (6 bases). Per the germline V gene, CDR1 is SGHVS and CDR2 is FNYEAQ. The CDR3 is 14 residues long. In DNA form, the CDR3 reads TGTGCCAGCGGGAGACAGGAGACAAATTCCCCCCTCCACTTT. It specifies CASGRQETNSPLHF.

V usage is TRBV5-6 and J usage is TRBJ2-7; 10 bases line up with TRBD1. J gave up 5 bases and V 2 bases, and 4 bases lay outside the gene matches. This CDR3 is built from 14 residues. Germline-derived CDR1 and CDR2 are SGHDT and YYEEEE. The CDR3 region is CASSFGTGDHEQYF. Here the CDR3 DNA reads TGTGCCAGCAGCTTCGGGACAGGGGACCACGAGCAGTACTTC.

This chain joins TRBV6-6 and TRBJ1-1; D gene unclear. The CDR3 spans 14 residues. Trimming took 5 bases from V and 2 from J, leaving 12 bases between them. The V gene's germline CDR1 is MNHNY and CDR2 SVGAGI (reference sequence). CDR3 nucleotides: TGTGCCAGCAGTGACCGGGGAGGTAACACTGAAGCTTTCTTT. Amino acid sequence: CASSDRGGNTEAFF.

The CDR3, as DNA: TGTGCCAGCAACTGGGCTGGCTTTGGAAACACCATATATTTT. The encoded protein is CASNWAGFGNTIYF. The rearrangement joins TRBV6-1 to TRBJ1-3, with D hard to call. The CDR3 is made up of 14 amino acids. Germline lookup yields CDR1 MNHNS and CDR2 SASEGT. V lost 7 bases and J lost 3, with 13 bases in between.

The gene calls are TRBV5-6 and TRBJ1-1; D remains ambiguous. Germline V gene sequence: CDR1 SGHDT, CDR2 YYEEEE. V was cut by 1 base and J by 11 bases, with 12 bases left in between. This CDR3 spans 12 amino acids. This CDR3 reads CASSLFSSGAFF. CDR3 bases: TGTGCCAGCAGCTTGTTTAGCTCTGGGGCTTTCTTT.

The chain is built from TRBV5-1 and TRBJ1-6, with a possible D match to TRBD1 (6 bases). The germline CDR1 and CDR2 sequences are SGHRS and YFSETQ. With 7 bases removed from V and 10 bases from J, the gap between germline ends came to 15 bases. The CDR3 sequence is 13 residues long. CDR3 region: CASSTGSQSPLHF. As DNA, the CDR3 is TGCGCCAGCTCAACAGGGTCCCAATCACCCCTCCACTTT.

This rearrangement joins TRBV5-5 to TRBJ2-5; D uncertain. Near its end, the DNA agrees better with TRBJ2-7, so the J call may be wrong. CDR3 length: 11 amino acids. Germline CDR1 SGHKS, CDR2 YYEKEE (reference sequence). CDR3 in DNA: TGTGCCAGCAGTTCCCGCTACGAGCAGTACTTC. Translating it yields CASSSRYEQYF.

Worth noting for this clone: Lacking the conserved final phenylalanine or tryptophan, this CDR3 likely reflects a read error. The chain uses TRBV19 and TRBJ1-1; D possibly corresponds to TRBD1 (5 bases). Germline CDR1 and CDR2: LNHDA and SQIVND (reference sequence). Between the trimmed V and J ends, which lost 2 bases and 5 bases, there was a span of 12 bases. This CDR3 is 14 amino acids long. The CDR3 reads CASSIIGDGTEAFL. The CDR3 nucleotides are TGTGCCAGTAGTATAATAGGGGACGGGACTGAAGCTTTCCTT.

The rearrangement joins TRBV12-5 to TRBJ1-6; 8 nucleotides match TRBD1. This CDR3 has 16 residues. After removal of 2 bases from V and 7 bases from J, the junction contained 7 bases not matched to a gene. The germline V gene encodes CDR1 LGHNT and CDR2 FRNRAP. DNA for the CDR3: TGTGCTAGTGGTTTGTTCGGGACAGGACGAAATTCACCCCTCCACTTT. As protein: CASGLFGTGRNSPLHF. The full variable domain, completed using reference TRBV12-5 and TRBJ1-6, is DARVTQTPRHKVTEMGQEVTMRCQPILGHNTVFWYRQTMMQGLELLAYFRNRAPLDDSGMPKDRFSAEMPDATLATLKIQPSEPRDSAVYFCASGLFGTGRNSPLHFGNGTRLTVT.

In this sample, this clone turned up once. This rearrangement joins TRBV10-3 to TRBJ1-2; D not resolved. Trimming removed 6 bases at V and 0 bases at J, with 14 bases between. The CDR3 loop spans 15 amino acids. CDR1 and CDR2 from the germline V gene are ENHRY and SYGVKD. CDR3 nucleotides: TGTGCCATCAGGACACCCGCCCCCTCTAACTATGGCTACACCTTC. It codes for CAIRTPAPSNYGYTF.

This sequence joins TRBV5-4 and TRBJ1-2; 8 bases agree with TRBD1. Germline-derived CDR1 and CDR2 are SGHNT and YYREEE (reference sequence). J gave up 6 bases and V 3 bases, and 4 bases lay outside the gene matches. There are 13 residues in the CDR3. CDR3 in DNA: TGTGCCAGCAGCTATCAGGGGGCGAATGGCTACACCTTC. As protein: CASSYQGANGYTF.

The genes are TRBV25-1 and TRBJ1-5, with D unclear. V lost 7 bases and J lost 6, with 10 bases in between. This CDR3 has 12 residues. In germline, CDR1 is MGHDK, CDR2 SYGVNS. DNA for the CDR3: TGTGCCAGCACAGGTTTGGGTCAGCCCCAGCATTTT. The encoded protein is CASTGLGQPQHF.

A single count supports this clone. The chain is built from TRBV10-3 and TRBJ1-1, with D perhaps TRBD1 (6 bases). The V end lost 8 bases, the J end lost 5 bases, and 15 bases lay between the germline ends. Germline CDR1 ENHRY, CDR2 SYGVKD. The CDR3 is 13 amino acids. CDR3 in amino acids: CAIRRGVGTEAFF. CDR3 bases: TGTGCCATCCGCAGGGGCGTGGGTACTGAAGCTTTCTTT.

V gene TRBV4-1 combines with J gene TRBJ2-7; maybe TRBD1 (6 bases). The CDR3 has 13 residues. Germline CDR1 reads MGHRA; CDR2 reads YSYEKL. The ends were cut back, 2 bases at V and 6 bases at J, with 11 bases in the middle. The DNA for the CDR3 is TGCGCCAGCAGCCAACCACAGGGTTTCGAGCAGTACTTC. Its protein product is CASSQPQGFEQYF.

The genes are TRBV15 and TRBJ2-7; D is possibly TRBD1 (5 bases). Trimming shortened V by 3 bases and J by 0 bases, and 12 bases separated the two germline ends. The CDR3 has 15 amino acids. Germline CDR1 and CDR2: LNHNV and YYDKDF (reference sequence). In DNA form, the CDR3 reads TGTGCCACCAGCAGGGATATTGACAGCTCCTACGAGCAGTACTTC. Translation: CATSRDIDSSYEQYF.